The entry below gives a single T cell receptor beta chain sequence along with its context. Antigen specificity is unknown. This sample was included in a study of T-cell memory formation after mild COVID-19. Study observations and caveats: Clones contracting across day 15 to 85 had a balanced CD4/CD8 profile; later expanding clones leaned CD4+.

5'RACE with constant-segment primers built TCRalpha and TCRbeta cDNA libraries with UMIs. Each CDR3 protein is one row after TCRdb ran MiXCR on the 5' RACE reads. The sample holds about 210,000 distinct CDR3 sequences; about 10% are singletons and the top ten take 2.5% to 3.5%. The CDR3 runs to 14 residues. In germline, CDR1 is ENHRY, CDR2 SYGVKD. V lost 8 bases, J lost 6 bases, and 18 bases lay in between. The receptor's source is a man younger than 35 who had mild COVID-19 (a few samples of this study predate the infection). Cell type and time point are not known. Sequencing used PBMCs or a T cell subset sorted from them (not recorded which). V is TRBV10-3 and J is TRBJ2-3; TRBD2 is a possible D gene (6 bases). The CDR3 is CAIGRGGIGDTQYF. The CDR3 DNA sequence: TGTGCCATCGGCCGCGGAGGGATCGGGGATACGCAGTATTTT.